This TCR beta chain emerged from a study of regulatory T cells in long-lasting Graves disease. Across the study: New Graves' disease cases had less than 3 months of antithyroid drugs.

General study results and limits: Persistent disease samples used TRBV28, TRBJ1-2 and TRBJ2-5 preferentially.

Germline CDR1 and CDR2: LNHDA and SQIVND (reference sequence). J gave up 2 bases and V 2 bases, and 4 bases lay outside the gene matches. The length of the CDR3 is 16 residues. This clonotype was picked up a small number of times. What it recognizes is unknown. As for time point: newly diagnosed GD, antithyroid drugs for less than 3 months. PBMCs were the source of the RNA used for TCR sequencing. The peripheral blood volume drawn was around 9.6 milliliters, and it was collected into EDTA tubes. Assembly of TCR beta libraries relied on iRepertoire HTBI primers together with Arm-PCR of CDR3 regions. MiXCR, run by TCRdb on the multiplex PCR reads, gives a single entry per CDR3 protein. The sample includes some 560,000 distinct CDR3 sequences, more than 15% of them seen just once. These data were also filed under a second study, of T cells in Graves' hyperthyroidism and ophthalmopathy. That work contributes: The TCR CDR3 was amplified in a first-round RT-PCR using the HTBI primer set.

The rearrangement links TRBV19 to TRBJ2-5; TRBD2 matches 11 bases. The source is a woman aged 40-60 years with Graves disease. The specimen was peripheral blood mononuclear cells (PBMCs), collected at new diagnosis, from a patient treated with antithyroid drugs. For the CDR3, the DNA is TGTGCCAGTAGTATATTGGGGACTAGCGGACAAGAGACCCAGTACTTC. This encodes CASSILGTSGQETQYF.